Listed here is a single TCR beta chain. No antigen is known for it. The sample comes from a study of early T cells in non-severe SARS-CoV-2 infection. General observations from the study: A preference for anti-spike CD8 responses marked VDJdb matching, which missed private and CD4 specificities.

TCRdb itself ran the 5' RACE reads through MiXCR, one entry per CDR3 protein. This sample yields tens of thousands of distinct CDR3 sequences, of which around 13% are seen a single time; 3.5% to 5% belongs to the top ten. This receptor was obtained from an adult who was a healthcare worker with PCR-confirmed SARS-CoV-2 infection or an uninfected control (not recorded which). The source was whole blood, collected at baseline.

This CDR3 is CASSSVPYSPLHF. CDR3 sequence (DNA): TGTGCCAGCAGCTCCGTTCCCTATTCACCCCTCCACTTT. The J gene is TRBJ1-6, the V gene TRBV5-4, with D hard to call. The CDR3 extends over 13 amino acids. The V end lost 3 bases, the J end lost 8 bases, and 9 bases lay between the germline ends. Germline V lookup: CDR1 SGHNT, CDR2 YYREEE (reference sequence).